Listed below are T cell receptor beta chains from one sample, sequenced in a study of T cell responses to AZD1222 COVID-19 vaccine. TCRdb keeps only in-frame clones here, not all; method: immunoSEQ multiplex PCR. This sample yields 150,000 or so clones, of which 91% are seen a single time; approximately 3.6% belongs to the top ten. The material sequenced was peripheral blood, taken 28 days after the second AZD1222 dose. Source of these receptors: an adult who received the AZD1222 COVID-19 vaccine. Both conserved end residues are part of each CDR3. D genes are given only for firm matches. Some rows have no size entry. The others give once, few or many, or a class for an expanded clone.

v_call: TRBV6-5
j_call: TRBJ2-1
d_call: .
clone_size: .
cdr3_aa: CASINSPYNEQFF
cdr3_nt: TGTGCCAGCATCAATAGCCCCTACAATGAGCAGTTCTTC

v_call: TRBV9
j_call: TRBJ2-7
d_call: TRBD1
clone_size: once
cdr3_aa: CASSVVQGADEQYF
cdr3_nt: TGTGCCAGCAGCGTAGTACAGGGGGCCGACGAGCAGTACTTC

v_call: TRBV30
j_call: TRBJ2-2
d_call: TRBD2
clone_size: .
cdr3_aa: CAWRVLGLGYTGELFF
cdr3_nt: TGTGCCTGGAGGGTCCTGGGACTAGGTTACACCGGGGAGCTGTTTTTT

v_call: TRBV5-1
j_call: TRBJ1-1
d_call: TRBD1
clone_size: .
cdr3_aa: CASILDGTAAEAFF
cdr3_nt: TGCGCCAGCATCCTAGATGGGACAGCGGCTGAAGCTTTCTTT

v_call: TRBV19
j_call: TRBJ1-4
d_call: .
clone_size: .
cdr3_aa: CASTNRADEKLFF
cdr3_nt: TGTGCCAGTACCAACCGAGCGGATGAAAAACTGTTTTTT

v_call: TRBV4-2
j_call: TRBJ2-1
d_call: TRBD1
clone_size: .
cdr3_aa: CASSSRQGQDNEQFF
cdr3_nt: TGTGCCAGCAGCTCACGACAGGGTCAAGACAATGAGCAGTTCTTC

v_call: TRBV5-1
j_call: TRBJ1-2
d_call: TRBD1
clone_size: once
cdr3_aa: CASSLGDRHYGYTF
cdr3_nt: TGCGCCAGCAGCTTGGGGGACAGACACTATGGCTACACCTTC

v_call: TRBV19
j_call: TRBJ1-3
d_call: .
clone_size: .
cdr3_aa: CASSIGAAGNTIYF
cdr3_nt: TGTGCCAGTAGTATAGGGGCGGCTGGAAACACCATATATTTT

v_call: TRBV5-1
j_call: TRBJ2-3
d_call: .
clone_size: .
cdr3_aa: CASGRTSTDTQYF
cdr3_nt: TGCGCCAGCGGCAGGACTAGCACAGATACGCAGTATTTT

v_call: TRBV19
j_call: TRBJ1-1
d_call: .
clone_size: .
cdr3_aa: CASRAPDRFGTEAFF
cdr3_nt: TGTGCCAGTAGGGCCCCTGACAGGTTCGGCACTGAAGCTTTCTTT

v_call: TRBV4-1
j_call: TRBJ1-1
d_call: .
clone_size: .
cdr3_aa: CASSQGLARNTEAFF
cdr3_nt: TGCGCCAGCAGCCAAGGTCTCGCGAGGAACACTGAAGCTTTCTTT

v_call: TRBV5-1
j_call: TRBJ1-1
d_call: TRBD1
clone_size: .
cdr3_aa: CASSKDRATEAFF
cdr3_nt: TGCGCCAGCAGCAAGGACAGGGCCACTGAAGCTTTCTTT

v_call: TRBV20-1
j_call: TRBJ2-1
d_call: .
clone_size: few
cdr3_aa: CSASSLDEQFF
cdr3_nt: TGCAGTGCTAGTAGCTTGGATGAGCAGTTCTTC

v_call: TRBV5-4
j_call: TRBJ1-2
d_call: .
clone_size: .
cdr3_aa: CASSSGDVLDGYTF
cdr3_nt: TGTGCCAGCAGCTCAGGCGACGTATTGGATGGCTACACCTTC

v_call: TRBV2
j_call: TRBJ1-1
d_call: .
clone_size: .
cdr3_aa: CASSEVGGKGNTEAFF
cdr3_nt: TGTGCCAGCAGTGAAGTTGGCGGGAAAGGGAACACTGAAGCTTTCTTT

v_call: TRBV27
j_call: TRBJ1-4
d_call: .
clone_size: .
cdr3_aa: CASSYRFNEKLFF
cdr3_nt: TGTGCCAGCAGTTACAGATTTAATGAAAAACTGTTTTTT

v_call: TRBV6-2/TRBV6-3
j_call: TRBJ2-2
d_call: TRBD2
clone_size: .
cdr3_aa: CASSYLAERTGELFF
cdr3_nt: TGTGCCAGCAGTTACCTAGCGGAGCGCACCGGGGAGCTGTTTTTT

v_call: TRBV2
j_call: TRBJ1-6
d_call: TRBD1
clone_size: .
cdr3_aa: CAGGTGQSNSPLHF
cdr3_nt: TGTGCCGGGGGAACGGGACAGTCTAATTCACCCCTCCACTTT

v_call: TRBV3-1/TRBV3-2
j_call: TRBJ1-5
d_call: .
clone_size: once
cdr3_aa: CASSQGTGRLLPQHF
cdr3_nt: TGTGCCAGCAGCCAAGGTACGGGGAGGCTGCTGCCCCAGCATTTT

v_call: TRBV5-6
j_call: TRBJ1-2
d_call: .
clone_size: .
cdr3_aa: CASSLANRGYGYTF
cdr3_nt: TGTGCCAGCAGCTTGGCCAACCGGGGCTATGGCTACACCTTC

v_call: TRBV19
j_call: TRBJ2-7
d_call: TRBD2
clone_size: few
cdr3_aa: CASSRGVAYEQYF
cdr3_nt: TGTGCCAGTAGTCGGGGGGTCGCCTACGAGCAGTACTTC

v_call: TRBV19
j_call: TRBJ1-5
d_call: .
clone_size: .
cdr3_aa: CASKTGLRGEPQHF
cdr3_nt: TGTGCCAGTAAGACAGGCTTGAGGGGAGAGCCCCAGCATTTT

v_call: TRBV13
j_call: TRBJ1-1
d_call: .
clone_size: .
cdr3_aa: CASSLFTRVNAEAFF
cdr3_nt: TGTGCCAGCAGCCTCTTTACCAGGGTGAACGCTGAAGCTTTCTTT

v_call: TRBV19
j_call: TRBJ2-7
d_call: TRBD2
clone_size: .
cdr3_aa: CASSLAGQTYEQYF
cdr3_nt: TGTGCCAGTAGTCTAGCGGGACAAACCTACGAGCAGTACTTC

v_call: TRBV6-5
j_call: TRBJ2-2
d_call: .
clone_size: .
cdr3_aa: CASSTLSGELFF
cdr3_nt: TGTGCCAGCAGTACCCTTTCCGGGGAGCTGTTTTTT

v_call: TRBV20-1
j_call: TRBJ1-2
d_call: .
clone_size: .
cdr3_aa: CSASPPGVVYGYTF
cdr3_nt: TGCAGTGCTAGTCCGCCGGGGGTAGTCTATGGCTACACCTTC

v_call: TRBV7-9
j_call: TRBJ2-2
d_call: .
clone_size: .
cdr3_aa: CASSLVLNTGELFF
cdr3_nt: TGTGCCAGCAGCTTAGTCCTAAACACCGGGGAGCTGTTTTTT

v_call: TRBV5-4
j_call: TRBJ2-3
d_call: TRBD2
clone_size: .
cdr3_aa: CASSSLGTSGDPSSTDTQYF
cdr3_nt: TGTGCCAGCAGCTCCCTAGGAACTAGCGGGGATCCTAGTTCGACAGATACGCAGTATTTT

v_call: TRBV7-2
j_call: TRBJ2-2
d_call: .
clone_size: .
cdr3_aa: CASSRPGAGEPFF
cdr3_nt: TGTGCCAGCAGCCGCCCGGGAGCCGGGGAGCCGTTTTTT

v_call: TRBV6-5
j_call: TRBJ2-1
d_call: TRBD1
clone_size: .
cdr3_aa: CASSWTGTGSSNEQFF
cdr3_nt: TGTGCCAGCAGTTGGACCGGGACAGGCTCATCAAATGAGCAGTTCTTC

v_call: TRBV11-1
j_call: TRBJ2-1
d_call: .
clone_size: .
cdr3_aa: CASSSTRAYNEQFF
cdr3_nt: TGTGCCAGCAGCTCAACCAGGGCTTACAATGAGCAGTTCTTC

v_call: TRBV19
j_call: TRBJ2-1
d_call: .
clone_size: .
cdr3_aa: CASSIGVLLLNEQFF
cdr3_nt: TGTGCCAGTAGTATCGGGGTTCTCCTCCTCAATGAGCAGTTCTTC

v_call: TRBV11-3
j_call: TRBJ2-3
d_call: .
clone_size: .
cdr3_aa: CASSLDTDTQYF
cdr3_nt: TGTGCCAGCAGCTTGGACACAGATACGCAGTATTTT

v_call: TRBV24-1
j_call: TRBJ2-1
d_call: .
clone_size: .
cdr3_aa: CATSDLKRGGGPNNEQFF
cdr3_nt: TGTGCCACCAGTGATTTGAAGAGGGGGGGAGGACCTAACAATGAGCAGTTCTTC

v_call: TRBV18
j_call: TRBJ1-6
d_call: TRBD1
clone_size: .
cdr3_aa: CASSPPVSRGNSPLHF
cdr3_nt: TGTGCCAGCTCACCACCCGTTAGCAGGGGGAATTCACCCCTCCACTTT

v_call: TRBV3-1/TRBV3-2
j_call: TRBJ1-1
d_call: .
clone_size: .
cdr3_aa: CASNHPEGEAFF
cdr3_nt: TGTGCCAGCAACCACCCCGAAGGTGAAGCTTTCTTT

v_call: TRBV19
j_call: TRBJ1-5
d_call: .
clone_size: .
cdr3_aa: CASSIRDNQPQHF
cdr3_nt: TGTGCCAGTAGTATTCGGGACAACCAGCCCCAGCATTTT

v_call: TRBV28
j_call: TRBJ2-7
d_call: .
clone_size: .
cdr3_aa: CATAGTNKVQYF
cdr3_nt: TGTGCCACCGCCGGGACAAATAAAGTGCAGTACTTC

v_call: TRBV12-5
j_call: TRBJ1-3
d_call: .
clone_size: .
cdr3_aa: CASGLVKGTGALSGNTIYF
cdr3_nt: TGTGCTAGTGGTTTGGTAAAGGGTACCGGCGCGCTCTCTGGAAACACCATATATTTT

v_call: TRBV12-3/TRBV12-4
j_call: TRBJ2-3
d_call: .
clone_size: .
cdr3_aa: CASSLARTDTQYF
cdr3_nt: TGTGCCAGCAGTTTAGCCCGCACAGATACGCAGTATTTT

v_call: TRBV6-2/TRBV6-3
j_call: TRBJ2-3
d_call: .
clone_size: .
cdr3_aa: CASSQAPQRPRGDTQYF
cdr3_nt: TGTGCCAGCAGCCAGGCCCCCCAGCGGCCCCGAGGAGATACGCAGTATTTT

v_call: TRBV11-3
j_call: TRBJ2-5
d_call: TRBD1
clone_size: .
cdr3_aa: CASSSARDETGGAETQYF
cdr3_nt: TGTGCCAGCAGCTCCGCGCGAGATGAGACAGGGGGTGCCGAGACCCAGTACTTC

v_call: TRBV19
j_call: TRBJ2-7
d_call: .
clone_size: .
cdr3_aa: CASSVVGRGGEQYF
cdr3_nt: TGTGCCAGTAGTGTCGTTGGCCGTGGGGGTGAGCAGTACTTC

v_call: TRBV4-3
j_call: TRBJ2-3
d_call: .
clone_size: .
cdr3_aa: CASSQAMASSTDTQYF
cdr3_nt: TGCGCCAGCAGCCAAGCCATGGCGAGTAGCACAGATACGCAGTATTTT

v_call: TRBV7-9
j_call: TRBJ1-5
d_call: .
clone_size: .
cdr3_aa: CASSPPGLISNQPQHF
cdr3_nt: TGTGCCAGCAGCCCGCCGGGACTTATTAGCAATCAGCCCCAGCATTTT

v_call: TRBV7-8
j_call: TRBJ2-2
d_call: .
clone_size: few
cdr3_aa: CASSLRREMGGELFF
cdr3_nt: TGTGCCAGCAGCTTACGTCGGGAGATGGGCGGGGAGCTGTTTTTT

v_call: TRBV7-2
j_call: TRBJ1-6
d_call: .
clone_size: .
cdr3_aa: CASSLGKAPNSPLHF
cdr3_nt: TGTGCCAGCAGCTTAGGCAAGGCCCCCAATTCACCCCTCCACTTT